Reported below is one T cell receptor beta chain. These data originate in a study of naive and memory T cell subsets. The beta constant-region primer was an equimolar mix of two oligonucleotides covering TRBC1 and TRBC2. Nested alpha and beta constant-region primers with the SP2 primer drove four PCR rounds on ligated cDNA. MiXCR, applied by TCRdb to the UMI-ligation and nested PCR reads, yields one record per CDR3 protein. Found here are fewer than 9,500 distinct CDR3 sequences, 25% to 35% of them singletons; the top ten hold roughly 60%. Separate alpha and beta amplification began at the second PCR step. CD8 T cells were positively selected from what remained after CD4 positive selection. EMRA cells were CD45RA+CD27-, and effector memory cells CD45RA-CD27-. The V and J ends lost 6 bases and 4 bases, in that order; junction bases with no gene match: 9. The CDR3 spans 15 residues. The germline gives CDR1 SQVTM, CDR2 ANQGSEA.

This TCR was recovered from a human donor in good health. The sequencing input was CD8+ TEMRA cells from blood. Subset meaning: effector memory re-expressing CD45RA, CD45RA+ CD27-. The chain combines TRBV29-1 with TRBJ2-2, with TRBD1 matching over 9 bases. DNA for the CDR3: TGCAGCGTGGACGCCGGGACAGGGCTCACCGGGGAGCTGTTTTTT. This sequence encodes CSVDAGTGLTGELFF.